The 26 T cell receptor beta chains reported below all come from one sample, sequenced in a study of blood T cell repertoires in COVID-19. Method: immunoSEQ multiplex PCR; TCRdb's copy keeps in-frame clones and lacks some. The data contain about 200,000 clones, 70% to 90% of them singletons. Specimen: peripheral blood. These receptors originate from a man in his 60s with COVID-19, enrolled during active disease.

In this sample, this clone turned up once. V usage is TRBV11-2 and J usage is TRBJ2-3; the match to TRBD2 covers 7 bases. The CDR3 is made up of 15 amino acids. Germline-derived CDR1 and CDR2 are SGHAT and FQNNGV. V lost 0 bases to trimming and J lost 7 bases; unmatched junction nucleotides: 7. The CDR3 sequence: CASSLDRAAGYTQYF. The CDR3 nucleotides read TGTGCCAGCAGCTTAGATCGGGCAGCGGGATATACGCAGTATTTT.

This sequence joins TRBV11-2 and TRBJ1-5; D perhaps matches TRBD1 (5 bases). V lost 1 base and J 6 bases, leaving 10 bases between the germline ends. Germline V CDR1 and CDR2: SGHAT, FQNNGV. This CDR3 spans 14 amino acids. The CDR3 here is CASSLGRASQPQHF. The CDR3 DNA follows: TGTGCCAGCAGCTTAGGCAGGGCTAGTCAGCCCCAGCATTTT.

This clone was recorded only once. The chain links TRBV7-9 to TRBJ1-5, with no clear D. Trimming left V 4 bases short and J 7 bases short, with 11 bases between. The CDR3 totals 13 residues. Per germline, CDR1 SEHNR and CDR2 FQNEAQ (reference sequence). CDR3 nucleotide sequence: TGTGCCAGCAGCTCCCTAAACCAACAGCCCCAGCATTTT. Protein product: CASSSLNQQPQHF.

The rearrangement uses TRBV7-2 and TRBJ2-7, with 9 bases matching TRBD1. The CDR3 is 16 amino acids. The J segment lost 3 bases and the V segment lost 2 bases, leaving 8 bases of the junction unmatched. Germline assignment: CDR1 SGHTA and CDR2 FQGNSA. CDR3 in DNA: TGTGCCAGCAGCTTACTCGGACAGGGGTTCCACTACGAGCAGTACTTC. Amino acids: CASSLLGQGFHYEQYF.

The rearrangement joins TRBV10-2 to TRBJ1-2; maybe TRBD1 (5 bases). Germline V gene lookup returns CDR1 WSHSY and CDR2 SAAADI. V was clipped by 7 bases and J by 1 base, with 13 bases between them. CDR3 length: 14 amino acids. The CDR3 DNA is TGCGCCAGCACGGCAGGGAACGTTAACTATGGCTACACCTTC. It encodes CASTAGNVNYGYTF.

The rearrangement uses TRBV6-2 or TRBV6-3 and TRBJ2-1; 7 positions agree with TRBD1. The J segment lost 3 bases and the V segment lost 5 bases, leaving 7 bases of the junction unmatched. CDR1 and CDR2 (germline): MNHEY, SVGEGT. The CDR3 runs 15 residues. The CDR3 sequence: CASSRSTGFYNEQFF. The CDR3 DNA is TGTGCCAGCAGTCGCTCGACAGGGTTCTACAATGAGCAGTTCTTC.

The V gene is TRBV5-4, the J gene TRBJ1-1, with 9 bases aligning to TRBD1. The V gene's germline CDR1 is SGHNT and CDR2 YYREEE (reference sequence). V shed 3 bases, J shed 4 bases, and the junction held 7 bases outside the gene matches. The CDR3 extends over 15 amino acids. CDR3 DNA: TGTGCCAGCAGCTCCGGGACAGGGTTAGGCACTGAAGCTTTCTTT. It encodes CASSSGTGLGTEAFF.

In this sample, this clone turned up once. V and J are TRBV4-2 and TRBJ1-1; D possibly corresponds to TRBD1 (5 bases). Germline V gene data show CDR1 as LGHNA and CDR2 as YNFKEQ. The length of the CDR3 is 14 residues. The V end was cut by 4 bases, the J end by 8 bases, with 17 bases between. CDR3 DNA sequence: TGTGCCAGCAGCCGAATGACAGAAGACCAAGAAGCTTTCTTT. Residues: CASSRMTEDQEAFF.

This clone showed up just a few times. The chain links TRBV6-5 to TRBJ1-6; D remains unclear. This CDR3 is built from 13 residues. Trimming stripped 4 bases from V and 3 bases from J, with 4 bases between. CDR1 MNHEY and CDR2 SVGAGI come from the germline V gene. The CDR3 spells CASSSNYNSPLHF. CDR3 sequence (DNA): TGTGCCAGCAGTTCCAACTATAATTCACCCCTCCACTTT.

The gene calls are TRBV7-9 and TRBJ1-2; D is unclear. The CDR3 length is 14 residues. The V gene's germline CDR1 is SEHNR and CDR2 FQNEAQ (reference sequence). Deletions cut 10 bases from V and 8 bases from J, with 23 bases between. The CDR3 DNA reads as TGTGCCACCAGACCCGCCGGCTCACCGGGAGGCTACACCTTC. It encodes CATRPAGSPGGYTF.

The V gene is TRBV27, the J gene TRBJ1-1; D is ambiguous. This CDR3 comprises 14 residues. Germline CDR1 and CDR2: MNHEY and SMNVEV (reference sequence). V lost 3 bases and J lost 0, with 8 bases in between. The DNA of the CDR3 is TGTGCCAGCAGTTTCGGGGAGTTGAACACTGAAGCTTTCTTT. This gives the protein CASSFGELNTEAFF.

This chain links TRBV30 with TRBJ2-5; D is unresolved. The germline V gene has CDR1 GTSNPN and CDR2 SVGIG (reference sequence). This CDR3 contains 10 residues. Between the trimmed V and J ends, which lost 8 bases and 5 bases, there was a span of 9 bases. CDR3 in amino acids: CAGISETQYF. As DNA, the CDR3 is TGTGCCGGGATCTCGGAGACCCAGTACTTC.

The chain has TRBV7-2 and TRBJ2-3, with TRBD2 identical over 9 bases. Germline V lookup: CDR1 SGHTA, CDR2 FQGNSA. The CDR3 is 15 residues long. The V and J ends lost 7 bases and 4 bases, in that order; junction bases with no gene match: 9. This CDR3 reads CASIQGGRVADTQYF. The CDR3 DNA follows: TGTGCCAGCATCCAGGGCGGGAGGGTCGCAGATACGCAGTATTTT. The full variable domain, rest sourced from reference TRBV7-2 and TRBJ2-3, is GAGVSQSPSNKVTEKGKDVELRCDPISGHTALYWYRQSLGQGLEFLIYFQGNSAPDKSGLPSDRFSAERTGGSVSTLTIQRTQQEDSAVYLCASIQGGRVADTQYFGPGTRLTVL.

V gene TRBV27 combines with J gene TRBJ1-5; 9 nucleotides align to TRBD1. V shed 6 bases and J 10 bases; nucleotides not matched to a gene: 7. From germline, CDR1 is MNHEY and CDR2 SMNVEV (reference sequence). This CDR3 is built from 13 residues. This CDR3 is CASRRDRVSPQHF. The DNA of the CDR3 is TGTGCCAGCAGGAGGGACAGGGTATCTCCCCAGCATTTT.

The CDR3 DNA sequence: TGTGCCAGCAGGCCCGGGACAGGGATCGGCGGAGAGACCCAGTACTTC. The encoded protein is CASRPGTGIGGETQYF. This chain connects TRBV27 to TRBJ2-5; 9 positions agree with TRBD1. This CDR3 comprises 16 residues. V shed 6 bases and J 4 bases; nucleotides not matched to a gene: 12. Germline loops: CDR1 MNHEY, CDR2 SMNVEV (reference sequence).

The V call is TRBV10-2, the J call TRBJ2-5; 14 nucleotides line up with TRBD2. The J call may be incorrect, as the DNA end agrees better with TRBJ2-7. Germline V lookup: CDR1 WSHSY, CDR2 SAAADI. The CDR3 is 15 amino acids. The CDR3 region is CASSIGTSGRGEQYF. The DNA for the CDR3 is TGCGCCAGCAGCATTGGGACTAGCGGGAGAGGCGAGCAGTACTTC.

The chain has TRBV6-5 and TRBJ2-7; a weak D match, TRBD2 (6 bases). V lost 10 bases to trimming and J lost 3 bases, with 16 bases between them. This CDR3 contains 13 residues. The germline gives CDR1 MNHEY, CDR2 SVGAGI. The CDR3: CATLPGLYYEQYF. CDR3 nucleotides: TGTGCCACCTTGCCGGGACTCTACTACGAGCAGTACTTC.

CDR3 protein: CASTQTINYGYTF. The CDR3, as DNA: TGTGCCAGCACCCAAACAATCAACTATGGCTACACCTTC. The chain is built from TRBV7-9 and TRBJ1-2; no definite D call. CDR1 is SEHNR, CDR2 FQNEAQ, per germline (reference sequence). The CDR3 spans 13 residues. V lost 7 bases to trimming and J lost 2 bases, with 11 bases between them.

The rearrangement uses TRBV7-7 and TRBJ1-5; D not resolved. V shed 5 bases and J shed 2 bases, with 4 bases lying between them. CDR3 length: 12 residues. Germline assignment: CDR1 SSHAT and CDR2 FNYEAQ (reference sequence). CDR3 amino acids: CASSPGNQPQHF. As DNA, the CDR3 is TGTGCCAGCAGCCCCGGCAATCAGCCCCAGCATTTT.

A few counts support this clone. V and J are TRBV9 and TRBJ2-7; D may be TRBD2 (5 bases). V dropped 0 bases and J dropped 1 base, with 11 bases sitting between them. CDR3 length: 15 amino acids. Germline values: CDR1 SGDLS, CDR2 YYNGEE. The CDR3: CASSVGPGVSYEQYF. The CDR3 DNA sequence: TGTGCCAGCAGCGTAGGCCCCGGGGTGTCCTACGAGCAGTACTTC.

CDR3 sequence reads: CASRPTVYEQYF. DNA for the CDR3: TGTGCCAGCAGGCCGACAGTCTACGAGCAGTACTTC. The genes are TRBV28 and TRBJ2-7, with D perhaps matching TRBD1 (5 bases). Trimming pared 6 bases from V and 3 bases from J, leaving 9 bases between. The germline CDR1 and CDR2 sequences are MDHEN and SYDVKM. The CDR3 loop spans 12 amino acids.

This chain uses TRBV10-3 with TRBJ2-1; TRBD2 aligns across 7 bases. After removal of 6 bases from V and 1 base from J, the junction contained 12 bases not matched to a gene. The CDR3 totals 17 residues. Per germline, CDR1 ENHRY and CDR2 SYGVKD. In DNA, the CDR3 is TGTGCCATCAGATCCCTTATAGCGGGTTTATCCTACAATGAGCAGTTCTTC. Translated: CAIRSLIAGLSYNEQFF.

This clone was recorded a few times. This chain connects TRBV6-5 to TRBJ1-1, with 7 bases aligning to TRBD1. The CDR3 extends over 15 amino acids. The germline V gene has CDR1 MNHEY and CDR2 SVGAGI. V shed 6 bases and J 1 base; nucleotides not matched to a gene: 8. The CDR3 reads CASRPTGSGNTEAFF. CDR3 sequence (DNA): TGTGCCAGCAGACCGACAGGGAGCGGGAACACTGAAGCTTTCTTT.

This clone occurred once. V usage is TRBV5-1 and J usage is TRBJ2-5; D is perhaps TRBD1 (5 bases). The ends were cut back, 0 bases at V and 2 bases at J, with 14 bases in the middle. This CDR3 spans 16 amino acids. CDR1 and CDR2 (germline): SGHRS, YFSETQ. CDR3 sequence reads: CASSLGRTGGQETQYF. The CDR3 DNA is TGCGCCAGCAGCTTGGGGCGCACAGGCGGACAAGAGACCCAGTACTTC. Looking up the rest from reference TRBV5-1 and TRBJ2-5 gives the full variable domain: KAGVTQTPRYLIKTRGQQVTLSCSPISGHRSVSWYQQTPGQGLQFLFEYFSETQRNKGNFPGRFSGRQFSNSRSEMNVSTLELGDSALYLCASSLGRTGGQETQYFGPGTRLLVL.

The chain carries TRBV7-9 and TRBJ2-2; D may be TRBD1 (6 bases). Germline values: CDR1 SEHNR, CDR2 FQNEAQ (reference sequence). The CDR3 has 14 residues. Trimming shortened V by 2 bases and J by 7 bases, and 11 bases separated the two germline ends. In nucleotides, the CDR3 is TGTGCCAGCAGCTTATCAGGGGAAGGCGGGGAGCTGTTTTTT. Amino acids: CASSLSGEGGELFF.

V usage is TRBV3-1 (or the pseudogene TRBV3-2) and J usage is TRBJ1-2; tentatively, D is TRBD1 (5 bases). The V gene's germline CDR1 is LGHDT and CDR2 YNNKEL (reference sequence). The CDR3 runs to 13 residues. V gave up 2 bases and J gave up 3 bases, with 7 bases separating them. CDR3 DNA: TGTGCCAGCAGCCAAACAGGAGACTATGGCTACACCTTC. It is translated as CASSQTGDYGYTF.